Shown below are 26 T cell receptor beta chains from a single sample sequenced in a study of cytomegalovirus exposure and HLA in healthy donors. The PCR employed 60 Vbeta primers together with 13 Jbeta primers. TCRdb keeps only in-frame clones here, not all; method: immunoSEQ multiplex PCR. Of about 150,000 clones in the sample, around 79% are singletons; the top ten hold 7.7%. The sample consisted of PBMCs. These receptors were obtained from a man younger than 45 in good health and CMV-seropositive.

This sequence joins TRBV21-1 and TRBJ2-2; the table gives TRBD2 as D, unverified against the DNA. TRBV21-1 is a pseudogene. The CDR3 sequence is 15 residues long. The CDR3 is CASKTGNPNTGELFF. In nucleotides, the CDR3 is TGTGCCAGCAAAACGGGGAACCCGAACACCGGGGAGCTGTTTTTT.

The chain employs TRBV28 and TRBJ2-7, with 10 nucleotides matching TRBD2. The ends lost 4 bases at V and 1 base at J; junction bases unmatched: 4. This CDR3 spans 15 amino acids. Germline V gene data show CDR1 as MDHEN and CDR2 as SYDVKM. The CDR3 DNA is TGTGCCAGCAGTTCACTAGCGGGAAGTTCCTACGAGCAGTACTTC. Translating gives CASSSLAGSSYEQYF.

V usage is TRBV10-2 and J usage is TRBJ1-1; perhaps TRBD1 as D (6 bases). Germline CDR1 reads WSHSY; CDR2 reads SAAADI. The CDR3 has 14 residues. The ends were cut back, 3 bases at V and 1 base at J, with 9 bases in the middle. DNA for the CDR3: TGCGCCAGCAGTGACAGACAGGCGAACACTGAAGCTTTCTTT. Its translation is CASSDRQANTEAFF.

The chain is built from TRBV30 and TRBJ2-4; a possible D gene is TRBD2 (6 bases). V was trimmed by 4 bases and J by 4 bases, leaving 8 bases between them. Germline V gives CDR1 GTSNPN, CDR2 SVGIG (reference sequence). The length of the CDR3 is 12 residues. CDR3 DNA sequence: TGTGCCTGGATCGGGAGAAAAAACATTCAGTACTTC. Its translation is CAWIGRKNIQYF. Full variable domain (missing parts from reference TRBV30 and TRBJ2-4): SQTIHQWPATLVQPVGSPLSLECTVEGTSNPNLYWYRQAAGRGLQLLFYSVGIGQISSEVPQNLSASRPQDRQFILSSKKLLLSDSGFYLCAWIGRKNIQYFGAGTRLSVL.

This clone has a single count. The CDR3 spells CASSPRTNEKLFF. CDR3 DNA sequence: TGTGCCAGCAGCCCCCGAACTAATGAAAAACTGTTTTTT. The chain recombines TRBV7-6 with TRBJ1-4; D is unresolved. With 5 bases removed from V and 1 base from J, the gap between germline ends came to 5 bases. The CDR3 sequence is 13 residues long. Germline values: CDR1 SGHVS, CDR2 FNYEAQ.

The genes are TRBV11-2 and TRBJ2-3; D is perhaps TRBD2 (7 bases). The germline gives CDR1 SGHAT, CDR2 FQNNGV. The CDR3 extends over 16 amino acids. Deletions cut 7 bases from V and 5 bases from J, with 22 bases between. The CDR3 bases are TGTGCCAGCACCACGGTAGGGGGAGGGCCGGTAGATACGCAGTATTTT. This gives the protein CASTTVGGGPVDTQYF.

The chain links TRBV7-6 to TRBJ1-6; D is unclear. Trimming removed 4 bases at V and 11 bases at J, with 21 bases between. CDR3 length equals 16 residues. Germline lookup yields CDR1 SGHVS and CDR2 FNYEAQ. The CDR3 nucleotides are TGTGCCAGCAGCTCCCAATTGCGACGCCTCGGAGCACCCCTCCACTTT. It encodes CASSSQLRRLGAPLHF.

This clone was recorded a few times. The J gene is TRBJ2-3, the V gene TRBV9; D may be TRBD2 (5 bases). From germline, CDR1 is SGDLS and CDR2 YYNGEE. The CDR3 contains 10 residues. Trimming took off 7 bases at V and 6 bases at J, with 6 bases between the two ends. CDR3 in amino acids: CASGEDTQYF. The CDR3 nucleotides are TGTGCCAGCGGGGAGGATACGCAGTATTTT. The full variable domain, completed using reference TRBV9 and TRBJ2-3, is DSGVTQTPKHLITATGQRVTLRCSPRSGDLSVYWYQQSLDQGLQFLIQYYNGEERAKGNILERFSAQQFPDLHSELNLSSLELGDSALYFCASGEDTQYFGPGTRLTVL.

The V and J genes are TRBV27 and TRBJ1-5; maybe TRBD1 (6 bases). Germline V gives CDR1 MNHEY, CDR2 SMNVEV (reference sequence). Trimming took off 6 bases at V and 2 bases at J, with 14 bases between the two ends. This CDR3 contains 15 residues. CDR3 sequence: CASRTTGIRNQPQHF. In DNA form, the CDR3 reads TGTGCCAGCAGGACCACAGGGATACGCAATCAGCCCCAGCATTTT.

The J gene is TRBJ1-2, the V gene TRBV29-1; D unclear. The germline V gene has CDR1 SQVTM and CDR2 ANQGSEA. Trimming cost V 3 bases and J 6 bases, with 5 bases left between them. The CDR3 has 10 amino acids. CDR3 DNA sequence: TGCAGCGTTGAGGAGGATGGCTACACCTTC. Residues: CSVEEDGYTF.

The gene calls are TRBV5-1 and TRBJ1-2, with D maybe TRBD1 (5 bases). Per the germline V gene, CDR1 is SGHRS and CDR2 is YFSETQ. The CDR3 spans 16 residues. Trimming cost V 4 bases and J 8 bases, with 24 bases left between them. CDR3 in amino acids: CASSPGAGRTMSGYTF. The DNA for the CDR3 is TGCGCCAGCAGCCCCGGGGCGGGACGGACTATGTCGGGCTACACCTTC.

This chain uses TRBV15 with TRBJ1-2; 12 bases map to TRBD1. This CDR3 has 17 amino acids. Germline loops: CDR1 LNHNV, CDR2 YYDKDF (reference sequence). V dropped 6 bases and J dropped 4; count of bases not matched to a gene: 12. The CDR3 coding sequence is TGTGCCACCAGACCGGGGACAGGGGGCCGAAGCGGCTATGGCTACACCTTC. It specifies CATRPGTGGRSGYGYTF.

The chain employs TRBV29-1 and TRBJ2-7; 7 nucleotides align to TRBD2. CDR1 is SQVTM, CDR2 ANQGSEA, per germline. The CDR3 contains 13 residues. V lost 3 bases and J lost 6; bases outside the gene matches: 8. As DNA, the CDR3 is TGCAGCGTTGACGGGGCGGGAGAGGCCGAGCAGTACTTC. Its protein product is CSVDGAGEAEQYF.

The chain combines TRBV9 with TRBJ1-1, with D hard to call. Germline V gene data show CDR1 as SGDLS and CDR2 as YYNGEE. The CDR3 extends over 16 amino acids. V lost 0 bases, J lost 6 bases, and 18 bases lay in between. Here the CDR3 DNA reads TGTGCCAGCAGCGTAGATGAGGGCCGGTTGATGGCTGAAGCTTTCTTT. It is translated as CASSVDEGRLMAEAFF.

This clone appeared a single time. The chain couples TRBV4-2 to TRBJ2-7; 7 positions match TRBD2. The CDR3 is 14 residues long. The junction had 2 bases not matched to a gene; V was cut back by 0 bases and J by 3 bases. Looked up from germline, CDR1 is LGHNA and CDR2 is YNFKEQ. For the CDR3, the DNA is TGTGCCAGCAGCCAAGACCGCGGGAGCTACGAGCAGTACTTC. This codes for CASSQDRGSYEQYF.

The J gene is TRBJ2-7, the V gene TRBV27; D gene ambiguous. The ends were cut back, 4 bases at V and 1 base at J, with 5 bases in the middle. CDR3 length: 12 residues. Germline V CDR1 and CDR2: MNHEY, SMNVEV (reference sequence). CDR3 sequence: CASSSPSYEQYF. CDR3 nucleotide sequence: TGTGCCAGCAGTTCTCCTTCCTACGAGCAGTACTTC.

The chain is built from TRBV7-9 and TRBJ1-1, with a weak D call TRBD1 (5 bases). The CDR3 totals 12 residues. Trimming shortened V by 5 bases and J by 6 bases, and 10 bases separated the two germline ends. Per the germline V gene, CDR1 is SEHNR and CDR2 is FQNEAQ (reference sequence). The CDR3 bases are TGTGCCAGCAGCGCGTGGGGCTCTGAAGCTTTCTTT. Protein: CASSAWGSEAFF.

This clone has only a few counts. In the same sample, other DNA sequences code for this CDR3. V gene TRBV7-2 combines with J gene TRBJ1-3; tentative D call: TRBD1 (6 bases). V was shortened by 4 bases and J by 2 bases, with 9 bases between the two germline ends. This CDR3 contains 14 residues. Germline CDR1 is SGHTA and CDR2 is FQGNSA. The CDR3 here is CASSSGGTGNTIYF. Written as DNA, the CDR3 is TGTGCCAGCAGCTCTGGGGGCACTGGAAACACCATATATTTT.

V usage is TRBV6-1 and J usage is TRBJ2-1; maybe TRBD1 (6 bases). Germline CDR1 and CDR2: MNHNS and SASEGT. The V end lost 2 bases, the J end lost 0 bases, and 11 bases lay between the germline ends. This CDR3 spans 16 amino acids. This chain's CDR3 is CASSERTETSYNEQFF. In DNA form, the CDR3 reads TGTGCCAGCAGTGAACGGACAGAGACCTCCTACAATGAGCAGTTCTTC.

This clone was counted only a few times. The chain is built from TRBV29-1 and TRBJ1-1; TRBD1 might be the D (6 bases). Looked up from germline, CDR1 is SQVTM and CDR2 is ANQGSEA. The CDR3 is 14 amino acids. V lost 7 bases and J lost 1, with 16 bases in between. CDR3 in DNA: TGCAGCGGTCTCCAGGGGAGAACGAACACTGAAGCTTTCTTT. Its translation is CSGLQGRTNTEAFF.

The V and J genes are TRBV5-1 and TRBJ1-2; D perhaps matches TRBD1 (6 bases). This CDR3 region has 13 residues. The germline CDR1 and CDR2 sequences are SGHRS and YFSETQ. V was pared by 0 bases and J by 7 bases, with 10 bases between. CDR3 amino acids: CASSLDRVAGYTF. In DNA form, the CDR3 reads TGCGCCAGCAGCTTGGACAGGGTGGCTGGCTACACCTTC.

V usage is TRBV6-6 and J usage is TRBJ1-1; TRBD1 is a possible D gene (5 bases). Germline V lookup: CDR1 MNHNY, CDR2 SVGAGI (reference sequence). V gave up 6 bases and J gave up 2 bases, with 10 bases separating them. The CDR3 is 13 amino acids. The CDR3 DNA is TGTGCCAGCAGCAAGACAGAAAACACTGAAGCTTTCTTT. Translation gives CASSKTENTEAFF.

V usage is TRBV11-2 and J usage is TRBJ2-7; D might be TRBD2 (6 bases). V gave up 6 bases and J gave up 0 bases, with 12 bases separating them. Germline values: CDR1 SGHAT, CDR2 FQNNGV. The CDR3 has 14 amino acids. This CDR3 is CASRWGVGSYEQYF. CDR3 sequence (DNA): TGTGCCAGCAGGTGGGGGGTTGGCTCCTACGAGCAGTACTTC.

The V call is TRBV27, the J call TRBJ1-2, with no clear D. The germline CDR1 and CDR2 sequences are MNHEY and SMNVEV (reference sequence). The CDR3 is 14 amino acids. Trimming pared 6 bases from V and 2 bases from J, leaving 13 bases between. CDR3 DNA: TGTGCCAGCAGCAGCGTAACCACAAACTATGGCTACACCTTC. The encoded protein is CASSSVTTNYGYTF.

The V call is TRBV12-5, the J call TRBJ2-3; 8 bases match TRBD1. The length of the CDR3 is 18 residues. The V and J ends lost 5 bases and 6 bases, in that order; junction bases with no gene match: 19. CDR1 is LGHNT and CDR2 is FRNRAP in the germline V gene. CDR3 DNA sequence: TGTGCTAGTGGTCCCGATCCGGCACAGGGGGGTCTTTTGGATACGCAGTATTTT. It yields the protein CASGPDPAQGGLLDTQYF.

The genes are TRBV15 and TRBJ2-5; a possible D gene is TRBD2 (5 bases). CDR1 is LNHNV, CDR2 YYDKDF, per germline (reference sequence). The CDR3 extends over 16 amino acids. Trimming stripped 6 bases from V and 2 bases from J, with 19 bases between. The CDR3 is CATSGGRSSGQETQYF. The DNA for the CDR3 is TGTGCCACCAGTGGTGGTAGAAGCTCGGGGCAAGAGACCCAGTACTTC.